This TCR beta chain was observed in a study of cytomegalovirus exposure and HLA in healthy donors. Overall study findings and caveats: As a later analysis showed, several of the most significant clusters appeared to be linked to common viral pathogens.

As for this clone: Its specificity is not known.

Donors in the study were healthy people who gave bone marrow. PCR amplification relied on 60 Vbeta primers (plus 13 Jbeta primers). Measured with immunoSEQ multiplex PCR; TCRdb has only the in-frame clones, and not every one. The table includes over 85,000 clones, over 65% detected once. This TCR was sampled from a man younger than 40 in good health and CMV-seropositive. The sample consisted of PBMCs.

CDR3 sequence: CASSKGLAGVSSYEQYF. The DNA of the CDR3 is TGTGCCAGCAGCAAAGGACTAGCGGGGGTTAGCTCCTACGAGCAGTACTTC. The chain links TRBV28 to TRBJ2-7; 13 bases fit TRBD2. Germline CDR1 reads MDHEN; CDR2 reads SYDVKM. J was trimmed by 0 bases and V by 6 bases; bases with no gene match: 8. This CDR3 spans 17 amino acids.